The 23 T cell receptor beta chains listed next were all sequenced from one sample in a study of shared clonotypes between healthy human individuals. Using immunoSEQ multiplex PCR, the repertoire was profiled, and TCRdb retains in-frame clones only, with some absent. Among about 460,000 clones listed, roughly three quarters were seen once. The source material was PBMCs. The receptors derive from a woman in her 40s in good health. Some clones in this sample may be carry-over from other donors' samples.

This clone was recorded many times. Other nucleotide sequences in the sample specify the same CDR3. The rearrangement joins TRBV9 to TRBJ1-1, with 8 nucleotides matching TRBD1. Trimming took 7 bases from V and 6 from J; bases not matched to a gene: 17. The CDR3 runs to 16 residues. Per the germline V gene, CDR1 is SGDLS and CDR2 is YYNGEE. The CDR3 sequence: CASSPGGNRGVAEAFF. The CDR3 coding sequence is TGTGCCAGCTCCCCAGGGGGCAACCGGGGAGTAGCTGAAGCTTTCTTT.

As DNA, the CDR3 is TGCAGCGTCCAAGGACAGGGGTCCCTAGATACGCAGTATTTT. Its translation is CSVQGQGSLDTQYF. V usage is TRBV29-1 and J usage is TRBJ2-3, with TRBD1 matching 9 bases. This CDR3 comprises 14 residues. Germline CDR1 SQVTM, CDR2 ANQGSEA. J gave up 5 bases and V 6 bases, and 9 bases lay outside the gene matches.

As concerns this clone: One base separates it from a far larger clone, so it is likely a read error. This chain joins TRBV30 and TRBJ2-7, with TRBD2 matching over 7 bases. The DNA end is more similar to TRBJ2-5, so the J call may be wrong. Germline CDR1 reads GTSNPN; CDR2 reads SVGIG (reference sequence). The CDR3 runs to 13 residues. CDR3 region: CAWNGLDGGTQYF. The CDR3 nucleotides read TGTGCCTGGAATGGACTAGATGGTGGGACCCAGTACTTC.

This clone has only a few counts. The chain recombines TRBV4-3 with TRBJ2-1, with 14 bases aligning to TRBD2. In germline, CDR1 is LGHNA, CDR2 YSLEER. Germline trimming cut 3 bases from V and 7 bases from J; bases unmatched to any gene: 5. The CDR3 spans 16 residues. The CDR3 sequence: CASSHTWTSGRNEQFF. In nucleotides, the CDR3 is TGCGCCAGCAGCCATACCTGGACTAGCGGGAGGAATGAGCAGTTCTTC.

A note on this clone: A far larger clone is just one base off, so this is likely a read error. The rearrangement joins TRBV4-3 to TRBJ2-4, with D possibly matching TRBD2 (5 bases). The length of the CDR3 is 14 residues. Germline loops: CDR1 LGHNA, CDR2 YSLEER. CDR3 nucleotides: TGCACCAGCAGCCAAGATACTAGTAGAAACATTCAGTACTTC. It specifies CTSSQDTSRNIQYF.

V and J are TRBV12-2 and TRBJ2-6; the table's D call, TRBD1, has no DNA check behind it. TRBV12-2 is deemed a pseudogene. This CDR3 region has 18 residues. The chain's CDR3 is CASRLSCSTQSRANVLTF. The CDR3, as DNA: TGTGCAAGTCGCCTTTCTTGCTCCACACAAAGTCGGGCCAACGTCCTGACTTTC.

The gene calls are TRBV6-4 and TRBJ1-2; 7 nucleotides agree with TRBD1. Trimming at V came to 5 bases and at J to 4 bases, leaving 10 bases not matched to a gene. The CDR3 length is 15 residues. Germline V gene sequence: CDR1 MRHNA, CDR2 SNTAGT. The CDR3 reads CASSLSVGQSYGYTF. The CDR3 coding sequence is TGTGCCAGCAGTCTTTCCGTGGGACAGTCCTATGGCTACACCTTC.

DNA of the CDR3: TGTGCCAGCTCAGAACGACGCCGCGAGCAGTACTTC. Encoded protein: CASSERRREQYF. This sequence joins TRBV28 and TRBJ2-7; D unclear. The CDR3 has 12 residues. Per the germline V gene, CDR1 is MDHEN and CDR2 is SYDVKM. Trimming removed 8 bases from V and 6 bases from J, with 14 bases in between.

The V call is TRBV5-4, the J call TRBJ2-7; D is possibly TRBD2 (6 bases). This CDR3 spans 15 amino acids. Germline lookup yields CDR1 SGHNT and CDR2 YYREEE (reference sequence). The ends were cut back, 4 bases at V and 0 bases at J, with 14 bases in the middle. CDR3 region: CASSPIGGGSYEQYF. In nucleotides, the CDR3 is TGTGCCAGCAGCCCGATTGGGGGAGGCTCCTACGAGCAGTACTTC.

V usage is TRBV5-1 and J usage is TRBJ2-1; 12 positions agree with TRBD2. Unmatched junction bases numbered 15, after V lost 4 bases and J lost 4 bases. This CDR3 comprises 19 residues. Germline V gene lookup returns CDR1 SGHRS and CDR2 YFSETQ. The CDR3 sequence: CASSPNEKGLAGLYNEQFF. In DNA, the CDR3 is TGCGCCAGCAGCCCGAACGAAAAAGGACTAGCGGGACTATACAATGAGCAGTTCTTC.

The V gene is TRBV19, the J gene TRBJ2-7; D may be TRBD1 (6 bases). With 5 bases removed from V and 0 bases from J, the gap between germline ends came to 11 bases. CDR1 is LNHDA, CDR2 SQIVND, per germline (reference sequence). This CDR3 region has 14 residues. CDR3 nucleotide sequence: TGTGCCAGTAGTCCCGGACAGAGCTCCTACGAGCAGTACTTC. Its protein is CASSPGQSSYEQYF. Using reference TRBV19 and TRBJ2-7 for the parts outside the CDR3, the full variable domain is DGGITQSPKYLFRKEGQNVTLSCEQNLNHDAMYWYRQDPGQGLRLIYYSQIVNDFQKGDIAEGYSVSREKKESFPLTVTSAQKNPTAFYLCASSPGQSSYEQYFGPGTRLTVT.

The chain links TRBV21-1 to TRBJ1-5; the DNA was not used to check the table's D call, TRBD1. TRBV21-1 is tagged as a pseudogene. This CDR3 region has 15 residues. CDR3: CARTGTGVHNQPQHF. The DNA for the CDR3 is TGTGCCAGGACCGGGACAGGGGTTCACAATCAGCCCCAGCATTTT.

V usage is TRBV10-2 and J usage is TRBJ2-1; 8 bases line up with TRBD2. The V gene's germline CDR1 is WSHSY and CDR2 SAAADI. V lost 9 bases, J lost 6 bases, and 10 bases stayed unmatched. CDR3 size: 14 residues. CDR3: CASSGTPLGNEQFF. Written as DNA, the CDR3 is TGCGCCAGTAGCGGGACCCCATTAGGCAATGAGCAGTTCTTC.

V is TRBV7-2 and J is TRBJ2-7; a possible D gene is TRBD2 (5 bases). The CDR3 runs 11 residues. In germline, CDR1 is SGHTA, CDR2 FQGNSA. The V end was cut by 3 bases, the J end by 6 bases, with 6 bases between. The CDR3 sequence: CASSFGLEQYF. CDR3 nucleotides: TGTGCCAGCAGCTTCGGACTCGAGCAGTACTTC.

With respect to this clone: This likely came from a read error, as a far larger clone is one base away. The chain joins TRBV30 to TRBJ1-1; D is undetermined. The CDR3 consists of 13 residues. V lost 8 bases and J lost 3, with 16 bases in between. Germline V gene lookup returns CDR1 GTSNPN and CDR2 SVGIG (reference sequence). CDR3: CARTTSADTEAFF. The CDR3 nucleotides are TGTGCCCGGACTACAAGCGCGGACACTGAAGCTTTCTTT.

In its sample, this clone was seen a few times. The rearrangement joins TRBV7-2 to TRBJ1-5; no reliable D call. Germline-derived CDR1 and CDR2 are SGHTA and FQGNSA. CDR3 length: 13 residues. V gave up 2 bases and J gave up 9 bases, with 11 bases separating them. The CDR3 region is CASSLPGAWPQHF. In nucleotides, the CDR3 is TGTGCCAGCAGCTTACCGGGCGCTTGGCCCCAGCATTTT.

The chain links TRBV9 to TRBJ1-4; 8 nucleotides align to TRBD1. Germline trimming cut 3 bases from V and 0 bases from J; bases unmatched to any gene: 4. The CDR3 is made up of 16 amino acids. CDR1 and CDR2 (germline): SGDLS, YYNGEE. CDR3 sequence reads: CASSAGQGATNEKLFF. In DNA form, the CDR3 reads TGTGCCAGCAGCGCCGGACAGGGAGCAACTAATGAAAAACTGTTTTTT.

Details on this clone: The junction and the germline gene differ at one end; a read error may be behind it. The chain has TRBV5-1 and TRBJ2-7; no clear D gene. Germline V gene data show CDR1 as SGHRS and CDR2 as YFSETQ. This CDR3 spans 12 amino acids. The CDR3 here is CASSYGQLEQYF. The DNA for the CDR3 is TGTGCCAGCAGCTATGGCCAGCTCGAGCAGTACTTC. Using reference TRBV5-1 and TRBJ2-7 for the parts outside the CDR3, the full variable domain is KAGVTQTPRYLIKTRGQQVTLSCSPISGHRSVSWYQQTPGQGLQFLFEYFSETQRNKGNFPGRFSGRQFSNSRSEMNVSTLELGDSALYLCASSYGQLEQYFGPGTRLTVT.

The DNA of the CDR3 is TGTGCCAGCAGCTTCAGTGCGGGAGGCCCCAGCACAGATACGCAGTATTTT. Residues: CASSFSAGGPSTDTQYF. The rearrangement uses TRBV28 and TRBJ2-3; 8 nucleotides match TRBD2. The V and J ends lost 6 bases and 0 bases, in that order; junction bases with no gene match: 11. This CDR3 is 17 amino acids long. From germline, CDR1 is MDHEN and CDR2 SYDVKM.

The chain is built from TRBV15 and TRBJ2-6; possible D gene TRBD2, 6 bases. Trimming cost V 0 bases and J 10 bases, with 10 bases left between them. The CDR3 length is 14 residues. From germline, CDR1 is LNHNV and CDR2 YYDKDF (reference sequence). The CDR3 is CATSRDPGGNVLTF. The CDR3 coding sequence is TGTGCCACCAGCAGAGATCCTGGGGGGAACGTCCTGACTTTC.

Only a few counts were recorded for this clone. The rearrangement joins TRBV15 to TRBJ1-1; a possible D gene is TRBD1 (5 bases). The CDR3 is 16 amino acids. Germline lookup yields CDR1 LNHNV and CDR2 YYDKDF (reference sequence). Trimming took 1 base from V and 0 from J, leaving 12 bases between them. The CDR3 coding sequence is TGTGCCACCAGCAGAGCGGGGGGGACTGTGAACACTGAAGCTTTCTTT. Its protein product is CATSRAGGTVNTEAFF.

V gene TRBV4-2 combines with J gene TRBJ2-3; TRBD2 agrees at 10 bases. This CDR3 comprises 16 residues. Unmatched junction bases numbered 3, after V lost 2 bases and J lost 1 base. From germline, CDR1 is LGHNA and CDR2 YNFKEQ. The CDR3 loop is CASSQRLAGGTDTQYF. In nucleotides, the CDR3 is TGTGCCAGCAGCCAACGCCTAGCGGGAGGCACAGATACGCAGTATTTT.

CDR3 protein: CASSHGSYEQYF. DNA of the CDR3: TGTGCCAGCAGTCACGGTTCCTACGAGCAGTACTTC. The rearrangement uses TRBV28 and TRBJ2-7; no clear D. The ends were cut back, 5 bases at V and 1 base at J, with 6 bases in the middle. This CDR3 has 12 amino acids. CDR1 is MDHEN and CDR2 is SYDVKM in the germline V gene.